The sequence of this TCR beta chain was determined in a study of CD8 T cells in ankylosing spondylitis. A few counts support this clonotype. Its matching antigen is unknown. V gave up 2 bases and J gave up 8 bases; unmatched junction bases: 4. The CDR3 is 13 residues long. Making the TCR beta libraries involved quantitative 5'-RACE with molecular barcodes. TCRdb re-analysed the 5' RACE reads in MiXCR, keeping a single row per CDR3 protein. The table has 650,000 to 800,000 distinct CDR3 sequences, 15% to 20% seen once. Overall study results and limits: A CD8+ phenotype characterized the disease-linked clones, which were relatively rare in peripheral blood. As reported, disease-linked clones showed significant enrichment in matched ankylosing spondylitis synovial fluid. Blood from ankylosing spondylitis patients appeared to carry a characteristic roughly eight-variant TCR beta motif.

The chain uses TRBV12-3 or TRBV12-4 and TRBJ1-2; TRBD1 agrees at 8 bases. The receptor was isolated from a male donor with ankylosing spondylitis. Material for sequencing was blood, either unsorted or a sorted T cell fraction (not recorded which). DNA of the CDR3: TGTGCCAGCAGTTTATCGACAGGGGCCGGCTACACCTTC. Protein product: CASSLSTGAGYTF.